The clone carrying this TCR beta chain was recorded many times. This sample stems from a study of spatial heterogeneity in lung cancer. TCRdb reanalysed the 5' RACE reads using MiXCR and keeps one entry per CDR3 protein. The data show about 120,000 distinct CDR3 sequences, 12% seen once. Trimming shortened V by 4 bases and J by 9 bases, and 11 bases separated the two germline ends. Germline CDR1 reads SGHKS; CDR2 reads YYEKEE (reference sequence). The CDR3 has 12 residues. As for time point: blood at routine non-recurrence follow-up after resection. Whole RNA from tumor, nontumor lung or frozen PBMC was sequenced unsorted.

Sequences were derived from PBMCs, sampled at follow-up. The gene calls are TRBV5-5 and TRBJ2-1; no reliable D call. This TCR was sampled from a male donor with early-stage non-small cell lung cancer. The DNA for the CDR3 is TGTGCCAGCAGCGCGGAAGGTAGTGAGCAGTTCTTC. Amino acids: CASSAEGSEQFF. The full variable domain, rest sourced from reference TRBV5-5 and TRBJ2-1, is DAGVTQSPTHLIKTRGQQVTLRCSPISGHKSVSWYQQVLGQGPQFIFQYYEKEERGRGNFPDRFSARQFPNYSSELNVNALLLGDSALYLCASSAEGSEQFFGPGTRLTVL.